This is a list of T cell receptor beta chains from one sample in a study of T cell changes during pregnancy in multiple sclerosis. Sequencing used immunoSEQ multiplex PCR; TCRdb keeps in-frame clones, though not all of them. The sample includes around 39,000 clones, over 80% of them seen just once. The specimen comprised CD8+ T cells from peripheral blood mononuclear cells, sampled before pregnancy. The source of these receptors is a female donor with multiple sclerosis, enrolled in a pregnancy study. The CDR3 runs from the conserved cysteine through the conserved F or W. A D gene is named only where the DNA matches it firmly. Rows may omit the clone size; those that give it use once, few, many or a size class.

-	TRBV6-4	TRBJ2-3	TRBD2	TGTGCCAGCAGTGACTCGACTAGCGGTGGAACAGATACGCAGTATTTT	CASSDSTSGGTDTQYF
-	TRBV29-1	TRBJ1-2	-	TGCAGCGTTGAAGAATCCCGGCCGGGGGGTAACTATGGCTACACCTTC	CSVEESRPGGNYGYTF
-	TRBV28	TRBJ2-7	TRBD1	TGTGCCAGCAGCCGTGGACAGGGCCAGATAGGGTACTTC	CASSRGQGQIGYF
-	TRBV7-8	TRBJ2-1	TRBD2	TGTGCCAGCAGCTTATTCGCGGGGGGTAAAAATGAGCAGTTCTTC	CASSLFAGGKNEQFF
-	TRBV29-1	TRBJ1-2	TRBD1	TGCAGCGTTTTTTCAGGGGGGCTTGGGAACTATGGCTACACCTTC	CSVFSGGLGNYGYTF
-	TRBV5-1	TRBJ2-3	-	TGCGCCAGCAGCTTGGACAGGCGCACAGATACGCAGTATTTT	CASSLDRRTDTQYF
-	TRBV19	TRBJ2-7	TRBD1	TGTGCCAGTAGCGCAGACAGGGCCTACGAGCAGTACTTC	CASSADRAYEQYF
-	TRBV5-1	TRBJ2-1	-	TGCGCCAGCAGCCAAGAGACAGGATCCGATGAGCAGTTCTTC	CASSQETGSDEQFF
-	TRBV25-1	TRBJ1-4	-	TGTGCCAGCAGTGATCCAATTGAGTCAGGAGGGGCTAATGAAAAACTGTTTTTT	CASSDPIESGGANEKLFF
once	TRBV5-1	TRBJ2-4	-	TGCGCCAGCAGCTTGGGGCTCCTAGATCCAGGGCCATGGACCAAAAACATTCAGTACTTC	CASSLGLLDPGPWTKNIQYF
-	TRBV30	TRBJ2-7	-	TGTGCCTGGGGGGAGTGGCGAAGCTCCTACGAGCAGTACTTC	CAWGEWRSSYEQYF
-	TRBV2	TRBJ2-1	-	TGTGCCAGCACCGGAAAGAGGACAGTCTATGAGCAGTTCTTC	CASTGKRTVYEQFF
-	TRBV7-9	TRBJ2-5	TRBD2	TGTGCCAGCAGCTTAGCGACGACTAGCGGGGTAGAGACCCAGTACTTC	CASSLATTSGVETQYF